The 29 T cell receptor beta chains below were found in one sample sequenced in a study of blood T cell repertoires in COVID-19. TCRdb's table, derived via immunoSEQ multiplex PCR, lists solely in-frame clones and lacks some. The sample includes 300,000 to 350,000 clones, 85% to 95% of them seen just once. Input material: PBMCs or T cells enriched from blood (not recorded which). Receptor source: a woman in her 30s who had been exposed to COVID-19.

The CDR3 DNA reads as TGCGCCAGCAGCTCCCGACCCAGCGGGGGGGTAGGTTCTGAGCAGTTCTTC. Amino acid sequence: CASSSRPSGGVGSEQFF. The V and J genes are TRBV5-1 and TRBJ2-1; 10 nucleotides align to TRBD2. CDR1 SGHRS and CDR2 YFSETQ come from the germline V gene. There are 17 residues in the CDR3. J gave up 9 bases and V 3 bases, and 15 bases lay outside the gene matches.

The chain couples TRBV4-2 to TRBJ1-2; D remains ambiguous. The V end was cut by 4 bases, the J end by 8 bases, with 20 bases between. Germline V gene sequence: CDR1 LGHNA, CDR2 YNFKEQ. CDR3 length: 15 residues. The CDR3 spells CASSPSVGSERGYTF. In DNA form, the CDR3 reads TGTGCCAGCAGCCCCTCAGTTGGGTCGGAGAGGGGCTACACCTTC.

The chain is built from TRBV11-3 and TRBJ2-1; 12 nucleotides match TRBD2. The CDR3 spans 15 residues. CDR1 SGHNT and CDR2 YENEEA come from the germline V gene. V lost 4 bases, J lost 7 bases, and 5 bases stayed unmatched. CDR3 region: CASSYTSGGRNEQFF. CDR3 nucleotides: TGTGCCAGCAGCTATACTAGCGGGGGGAGGAATGAGCAGTTCTTC. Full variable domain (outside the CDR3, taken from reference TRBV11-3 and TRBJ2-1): EAGVVQSPRYKIIEKKQPVAFWCNPISGHNTLYWYLQNLGQGPELLIRYENEEAVDDSQLPKDRFSAERLKGVDSTLKIQPAELGDSAVYLCASSYTSGGRNEQFFGPGTRLTVL.

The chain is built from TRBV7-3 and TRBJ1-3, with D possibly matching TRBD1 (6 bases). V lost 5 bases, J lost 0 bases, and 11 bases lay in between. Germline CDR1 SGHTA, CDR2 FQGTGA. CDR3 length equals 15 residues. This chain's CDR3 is CASSRLGGSGNTIYF. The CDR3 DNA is TGTGCCAGCAGCCGCCTAGGGGGCTCTGGAAACACCATATATTTT.

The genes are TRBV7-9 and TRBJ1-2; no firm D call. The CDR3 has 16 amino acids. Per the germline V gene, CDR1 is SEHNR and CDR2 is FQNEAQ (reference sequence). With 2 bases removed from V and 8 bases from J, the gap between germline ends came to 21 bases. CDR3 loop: CASSLPLMGGTQGYTF. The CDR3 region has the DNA TGTGCCAGCAGCTTACCTTTGATGGGAGGAACTCAGGGCTACACCTTC.

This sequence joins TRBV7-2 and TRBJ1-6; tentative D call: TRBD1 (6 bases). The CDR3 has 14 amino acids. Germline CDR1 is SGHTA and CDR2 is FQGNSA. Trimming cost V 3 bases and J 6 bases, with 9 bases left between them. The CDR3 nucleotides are TGTGCCAGCAGCTTTTACAGGGCTAATTCACCCCTCCACTTT. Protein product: CASSFYRANSPLHF.

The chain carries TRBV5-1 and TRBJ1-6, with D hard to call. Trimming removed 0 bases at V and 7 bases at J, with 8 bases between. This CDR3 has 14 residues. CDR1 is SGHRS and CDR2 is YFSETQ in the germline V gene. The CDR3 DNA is TGCGCCAGCAGCTTGGGACATACAAATTCACCCCTCCACTTT. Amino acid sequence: CASSLGHTNSPLHF. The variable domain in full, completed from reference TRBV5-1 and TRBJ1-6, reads KAGVTQTPRYLIKTRGQQVTLSCSPISGHRSVSWYQQTPGQGLQFLFEYFSETQRNKGNFPGRFSGRQFSNSRSEMNVSTLELGDSALYLCASSLGHTNSPLHFGNGTRLTVT.

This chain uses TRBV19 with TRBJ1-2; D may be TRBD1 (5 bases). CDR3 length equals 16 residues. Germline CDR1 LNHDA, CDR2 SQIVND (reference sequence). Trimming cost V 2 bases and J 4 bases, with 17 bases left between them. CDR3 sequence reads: CASSINAQGGGYGYTF. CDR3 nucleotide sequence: TGTGCCAGTAGTATAAATGCCCAGGGCGGCGGCTATGGCTACACCTTC.

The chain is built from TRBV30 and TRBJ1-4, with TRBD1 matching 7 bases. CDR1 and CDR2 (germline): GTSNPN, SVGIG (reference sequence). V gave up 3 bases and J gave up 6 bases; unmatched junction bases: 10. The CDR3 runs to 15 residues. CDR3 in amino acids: CAWRDPGQRYEKLFF. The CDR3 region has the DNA TGTGCCTGGAGGGATCCGGGACAGAGATATGAAAAACTGTTTTTT.

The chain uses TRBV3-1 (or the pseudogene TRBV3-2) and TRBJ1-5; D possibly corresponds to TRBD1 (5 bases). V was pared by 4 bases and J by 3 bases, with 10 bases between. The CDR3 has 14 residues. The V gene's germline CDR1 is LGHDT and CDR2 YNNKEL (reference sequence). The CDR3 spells CASSRGLNNQPQHF. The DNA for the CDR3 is TGTGCCAGCAGCCGGGGCTTGAACAATCAGCCCCAGCATTTT.

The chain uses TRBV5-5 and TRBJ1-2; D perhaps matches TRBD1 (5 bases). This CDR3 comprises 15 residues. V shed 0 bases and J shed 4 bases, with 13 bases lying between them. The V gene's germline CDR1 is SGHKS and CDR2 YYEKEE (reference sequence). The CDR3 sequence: CASSLGGSLFYGYTF. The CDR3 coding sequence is TGTGCCAGCAGCTTGGGGGGCAGTCTTTTCTATGGCTACACCTTC.

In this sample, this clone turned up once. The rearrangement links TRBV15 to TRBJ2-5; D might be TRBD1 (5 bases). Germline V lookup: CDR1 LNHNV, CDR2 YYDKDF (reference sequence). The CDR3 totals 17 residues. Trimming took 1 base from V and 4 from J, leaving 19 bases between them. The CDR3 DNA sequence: TGTGCCACCAGCAGAGTCTTTGGACACCTTCAGAGAGAGACCCAGTACTTC. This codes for CATSRVFGHLQRETQYF.

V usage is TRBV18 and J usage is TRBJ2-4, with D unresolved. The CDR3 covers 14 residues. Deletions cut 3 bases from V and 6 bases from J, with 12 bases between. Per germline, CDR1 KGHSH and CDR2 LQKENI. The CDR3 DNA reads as TGTGCCAGCTCACCCCCTGGGTCTAGAAACATTCAGTACTTC. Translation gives CASSPPGSRNIQYF. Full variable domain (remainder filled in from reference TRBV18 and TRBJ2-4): NAGVMQNPRHLVRRRGQEARLRCSPMKGHSHVYWYRQLPEEGLKFMVYLQKENIIDESGMPKERFSAEFPKEGPSILRIQQVVRGDSAAYFCASSPPGSRNIQYFGAGTRLSVL.

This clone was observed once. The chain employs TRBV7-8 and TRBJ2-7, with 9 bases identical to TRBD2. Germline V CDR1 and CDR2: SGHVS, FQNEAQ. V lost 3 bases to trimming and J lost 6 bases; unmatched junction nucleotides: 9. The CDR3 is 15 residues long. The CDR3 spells CASSFRTSGPFEQYF. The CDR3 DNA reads TGTGCCAGCAGCTTCCGAACTAGCGGGCCTTTCGAGCAGTACTTC.

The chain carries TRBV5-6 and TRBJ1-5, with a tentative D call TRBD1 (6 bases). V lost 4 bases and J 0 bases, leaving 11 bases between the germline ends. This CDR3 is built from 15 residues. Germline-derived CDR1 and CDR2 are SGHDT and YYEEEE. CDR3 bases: TGTGCCAGCAGCGACGGGACACTTAGCAATCAGCCCCAGCATTTT. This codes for CASSDGTLSNQPQHF.

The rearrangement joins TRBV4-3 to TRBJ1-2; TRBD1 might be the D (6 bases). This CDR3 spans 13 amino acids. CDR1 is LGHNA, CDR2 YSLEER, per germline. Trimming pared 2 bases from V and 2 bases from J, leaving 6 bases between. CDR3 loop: CASSQTGNYGYTF. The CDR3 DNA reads TGCGCCAGCAGCCAAACAGGGAACTATGGCTACACCTTC.

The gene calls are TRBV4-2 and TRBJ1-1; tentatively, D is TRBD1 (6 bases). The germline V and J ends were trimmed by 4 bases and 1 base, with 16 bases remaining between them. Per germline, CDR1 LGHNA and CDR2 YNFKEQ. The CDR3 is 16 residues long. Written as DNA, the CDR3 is TGTGCCAGCAGCCCTCGCCAGGGGAATTGGAACACTGAAGCTTTCTTT. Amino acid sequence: CASSPRQGNWNTEAFF.

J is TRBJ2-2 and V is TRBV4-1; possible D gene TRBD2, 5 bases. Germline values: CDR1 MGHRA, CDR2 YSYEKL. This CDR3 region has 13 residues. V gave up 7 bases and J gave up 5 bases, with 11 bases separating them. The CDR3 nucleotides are TGCGCCAGCACTGAGCCGGGGACCGGGGAGCTGTTTTTT. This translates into CASTEPGTGELFF.

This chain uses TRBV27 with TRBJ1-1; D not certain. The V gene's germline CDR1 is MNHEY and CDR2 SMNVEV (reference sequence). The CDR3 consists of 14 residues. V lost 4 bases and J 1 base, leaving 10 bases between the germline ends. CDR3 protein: CASSSPYPNTEAFF. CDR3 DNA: TGTGCCAGCAGTTCCCCCTACCCGAACACTGAAGCTTTCTTT.

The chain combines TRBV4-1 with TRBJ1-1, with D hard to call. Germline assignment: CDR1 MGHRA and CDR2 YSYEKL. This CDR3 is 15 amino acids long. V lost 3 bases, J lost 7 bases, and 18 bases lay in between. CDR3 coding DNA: TGCGCCAGCAGCCAGGCCCTTACACCAAGGAGTGAAGCTTTCTTT. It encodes CASSQALTPRSEAFF.

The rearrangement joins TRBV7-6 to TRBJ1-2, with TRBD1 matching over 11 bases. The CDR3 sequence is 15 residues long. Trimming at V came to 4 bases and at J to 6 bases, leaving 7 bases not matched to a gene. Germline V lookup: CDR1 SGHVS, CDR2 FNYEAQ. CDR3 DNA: TGTGCCAGCAGCTCCGTGGGACAGGGGGAGAATGGCTACACCTTC. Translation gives CASSSVGQGENGYTF. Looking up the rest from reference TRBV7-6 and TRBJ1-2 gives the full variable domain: GAGVSQSPRYKVTKRGQDVALRCDPISGHVSLYWYRQALGQGPEFLTYFNYEAQQDKSGLPNDRFSAERPEGSISTLTIQRTEQRDSAMYRCASSSVGQGENGYTFGSGTRLTVV.

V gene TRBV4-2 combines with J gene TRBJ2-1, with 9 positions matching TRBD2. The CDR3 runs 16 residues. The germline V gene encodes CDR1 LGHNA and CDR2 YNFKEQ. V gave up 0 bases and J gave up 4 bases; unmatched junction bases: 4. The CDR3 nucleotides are TGTGCCAGCAGCCAAGATCTAGCGGGATCGTACAATGAGCAGTTCTTC. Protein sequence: CASSQDLAGSYNEQFF.

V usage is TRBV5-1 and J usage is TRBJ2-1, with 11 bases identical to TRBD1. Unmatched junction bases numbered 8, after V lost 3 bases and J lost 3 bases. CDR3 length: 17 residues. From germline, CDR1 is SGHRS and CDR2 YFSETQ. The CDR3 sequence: CASSSHGQGASYNEQFF. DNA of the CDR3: TGCGCCAGCAGCTCACACGGACAGGGGGCTAGCTACAATGAGCAGTTCTTC.

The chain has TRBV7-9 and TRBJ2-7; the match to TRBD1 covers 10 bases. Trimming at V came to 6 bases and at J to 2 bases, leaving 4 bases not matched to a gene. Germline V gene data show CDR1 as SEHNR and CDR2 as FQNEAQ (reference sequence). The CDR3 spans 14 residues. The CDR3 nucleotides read TGTGCCAGCAGTCCGGGACAGGGGACCTACGAGCAGTACTTC. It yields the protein CASSPGQGTYEQYF.

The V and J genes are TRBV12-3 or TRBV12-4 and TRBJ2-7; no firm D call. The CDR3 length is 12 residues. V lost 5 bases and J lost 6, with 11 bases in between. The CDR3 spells CASSPYQAEQYF. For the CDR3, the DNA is TGTGCCAGCAGTCCCTACCAGGCCGAGCAGTACTTC.

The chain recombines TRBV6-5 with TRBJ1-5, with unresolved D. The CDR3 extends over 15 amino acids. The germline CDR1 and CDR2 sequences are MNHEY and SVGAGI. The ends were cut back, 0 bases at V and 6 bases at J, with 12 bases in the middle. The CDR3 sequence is CASSYSKAAGQPQHF. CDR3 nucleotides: TGTGCCAGCAGTTACTCGAAAGCAGCAGGTCAGCCCCAGCATTTT.

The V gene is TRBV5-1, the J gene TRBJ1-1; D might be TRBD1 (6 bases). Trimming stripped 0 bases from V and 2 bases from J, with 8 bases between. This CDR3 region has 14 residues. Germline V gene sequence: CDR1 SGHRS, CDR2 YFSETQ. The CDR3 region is CASSLGGGNTEAFF. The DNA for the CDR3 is TGCGCCAGCAGCTTGGGAGGGGGTAACACTGAAGCTTTCTTT.

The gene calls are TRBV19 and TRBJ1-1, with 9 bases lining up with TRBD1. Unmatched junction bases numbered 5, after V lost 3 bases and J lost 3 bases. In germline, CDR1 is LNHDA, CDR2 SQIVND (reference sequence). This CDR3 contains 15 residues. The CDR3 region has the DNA TGTGCCAGTAGTATCACAGGGGGCCCAGACACTGAAGCTTTCTTT. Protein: CASSITGGPDTEAFF.

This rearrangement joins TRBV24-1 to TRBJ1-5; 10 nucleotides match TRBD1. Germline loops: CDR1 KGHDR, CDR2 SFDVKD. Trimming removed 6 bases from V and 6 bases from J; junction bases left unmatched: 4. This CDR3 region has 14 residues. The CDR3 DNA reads TGTGCCACCAGTCAGACAGGGGGCTTTCAGCCCCAGCATTTT. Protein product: CATSQTGGFQPQHF.